This entry features one T cell receptor beta chain sequence. Data came from immunoSEQ multiplex PCR; TCRdb stores just in-frame clones and leaves some out. The profile covers 140,000 or so clones, with approximately 80% appearing a single time and more than 10% taken by the ten largest. The sample is drawn from a study of cytotoxic CD8 clonotypes in ibrutinib-treated CLL. The CDR3 has 14 amino acids. V lost 0 bases, J lost 3 bases, and 11 bases lay in between. CDR1 and CDR2 (germline): GTSNPN, SVGIG (reference sequence). Sample: PBMCs, taken after 12 months of ibrutinib treatment. The V and J genes are TRBV30 and TRBJ1-2; D not resolved. The source is a human donor with chronic lymphocytic leukemia. CDR3 coding DNA: TGTGCCTGGAGTGTAATAGTGGGCCACTATGGCTACACCTTC. This translates into CAWSVIVGHYGYTF. Combining the CDR3 with reference TRBV30 and TRBJ1-2 gives the whole variable domain SQTIHQWPATLVQPVGSPLSLECTVEGTSNPNLYWYRQAAGRGLQLLFYSVGIGQISSEVPQNLSASRPQDRQFILSSKKLLLSDSGFYLCAWSVIVGHYGYTFGSGTRLTVV.